Reported below is one T cell receptor beta chain. This clonotype occurred many times. Its antigen is still unknown. Base-call qualities are not available, and no considerably larger clone is one nucleotide away. This sample is drawn from a study of T cells in Graves' hyperthyroidism and ophthalmopathy (dated by TCRdb to between 2018 and 2021). Notes on the research overall: Peripheral blood samples were taken at the time of initial diagnosis, prior to any treatment. TCR V-J signatures able to tell the groups apart were searched for in a discovery cohort of 90 to 100 patients, of whom fewer than 45 had Graves' ophthalmopathy and roughly 58 had stable Graves' hyperthyroidism. Prospective prediction of ophthalmopathy was tested in an independent validation cohort consisting of under 20 hyperthyroidism patients and approximately 16 patients who later progressed to ophthalmopathy. The 95 to 100 discovery patients were randomly divided into training and test sets at a 7:3 ratio. The study also compared thyroid tissue and blood T-cell repertoires from several Graves' hyperthyroidism patients. After sampling, hyperthyroidism patients received methimazole starting at 30 mg daily, and ophthalmopathy patients received high-dose intravenous methylprednisolone. TCR Vbeta CDR3 sequencing of 120 to 150 peripheral blood samples (about 45 ophthalmopathy, approximately 80 hyperthyroidism and roughly 17 progressor patients) is reported in the paper.

V is cut by 0 bases and J by 2 bases, and the space between the germline ends is 9 bases. The CDR3 starts with the cysteine, ends with the phenylalanine, and has 14 residues. CDR3 DNA is the only sequence kept; it has 42 bases, read in frame from the first base. Reading the germline V gene (reference sequence) gives CDR1 GTSNPN and CDR2 SVGIG. Hyperthyroidism patients were newly diagnosed, had a disease duration of under 2 months, and were aged 18 to 65 years. Any patient with an uncontrolled infection, another autoimmune disease, pregnancy or lactation was excluded. Diagnoses were based on clinical symptoms, serum thyroxine and TRAb, thyroid ultrasound and orbital computed tomography. Blood from progressor patients was collected at the time of first diagnosis with hyperthyroidism, before any ophthalmopathy symptoms had appeared. PBMCs were isolated from about 9.2 ml of fresh peripheral blood by Ficoll-Paque density gradient centrifugation. Patients classed as progressors first received a Graves' hyperthyroidism diagnosis and then went on to develop ophthalmopathy during follow-up. Total RNA was extracted using Trizol reagent, and RNA quality was assessed on an Agilent 2100 Bioanalyzer.

The TCR beta CDR3 regions were amplified from RNA transcripts. The first round of RT-PCR for the TCR CDR3 was performed with the HTBI primer set and the Qiagen OneStep RT-PCR kit. Libraries were constructed in a second round of multiplex PCR, after which size selection and purification were carried out. Sequencing of the libraries was done on an Illumina HiSeq2000 using paired-end 100 bp reads. As for the authors' bioinformatics: SOAPnuke was used to process the raw data, throwing out any read that contained adapters or uncalled bases, had a mean Phred below 15, or lacked an exact constant-primer or identifier match. COPE v1.2.5 was used to merge the high-quality paired reads, and each unique nucleotide sequence was defined as a clonotype. Clonotypes were aligned to IMGT TRBV, TRBD and TRBJ reference segments using MiTCR v1.1. Analysis was restricted to V-J combinations with a frequency above 0.0001, which covered 99% to 99.2% of repertoires. A TCS score was defined as the ratio of F50 (clonal expansion) to E x V (chaos), with BLOSUM62-based TCRdist applied between CDR3 peptides within each V-J. Welch's t-statistics and random forest reduced 514 V-J features to 13, which were used in a naive Bayes classifier (R e1071). The public reads were reprocessed in TCRdb via fastp at Q25 and MiXCR, keeping in-frame beta chains. Entries are consolidated by CDR3 protein sequence, retaining the most common genes and DNA. TCRdb assigned the V and J calls; the authors' analysis was not used. The sample table holds 250,000 or so distinct CDR3 sequences, of which less than 15% were seen once. The ten largest clones add up to about an eighth of the sample.

Overall study outcomes, separate from this receptor: No statistical method was used to fix the sample size in advance, and group allocation was not hidden from the investigators. In validation, the model predicted progression to ophthalmopathy with approximately 71% sensitivity and around 72% specificity, a median of roughly seven months before onset. Ophthalmopathy was separated from stable hyperthyroidism by a 13 V-J signature model, with approximately 89% sensitivity and roughly 84% specificity obtained in cross-validation and 80%/75% obtained in testing. Blood samples also contained most of the expanded thyroid clonotypes (frequency above 0.001), which suggests that blood repertoires may reflect thyroid immune responses.

Sequenced sample: blood. The chain employs TRBV30 and TRBJ2-3, with no reliable assignment of the D segment. The TCR sequence derives from a woman in her thirties or forties with Graves' hyperthyroidism that later progressed to Graves' ophthalmopathy. The CDR3 corresponds to CAWSVRALTDTQYF. In nucleotides, the sequence is TGTGCCTGGAGTGTCCGGGCCCTCACAGATACGCAGTATTTT. Reference TRBV30 and TRBJ2-3 genes cover what lies past the CDR3, so the full variable domain is SQTIHQWPATLVQPVGSPLSLECTVEGTSNPNLYWYRQAAGRGLQLLFYSVGIGQISSEVPQNLSASRPQDRQFILSSKKLLLSDSGFYLCAWSVRALTDTQYFGPGTRLTVL.